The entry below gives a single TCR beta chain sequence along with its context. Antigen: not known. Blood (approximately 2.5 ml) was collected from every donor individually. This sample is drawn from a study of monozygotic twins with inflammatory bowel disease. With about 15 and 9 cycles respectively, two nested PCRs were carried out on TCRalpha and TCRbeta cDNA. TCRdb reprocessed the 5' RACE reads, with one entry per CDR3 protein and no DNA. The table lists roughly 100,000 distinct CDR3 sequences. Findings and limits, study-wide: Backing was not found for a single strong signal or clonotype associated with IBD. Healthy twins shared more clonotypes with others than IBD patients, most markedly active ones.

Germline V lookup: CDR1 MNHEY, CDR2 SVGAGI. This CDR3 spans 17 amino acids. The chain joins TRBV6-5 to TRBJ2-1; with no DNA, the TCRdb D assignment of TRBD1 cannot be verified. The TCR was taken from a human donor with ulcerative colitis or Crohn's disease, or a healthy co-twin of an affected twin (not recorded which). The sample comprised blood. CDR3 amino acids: CASRSLKITGSYNEQFF.